Each of the 27 T cell receptor beta chains below was sequenced from the same sample in a study of T cells expressing NK-cell markers. TCRdb reanalyzed the 5' RACE reads and collapses them to one entry per CDR3 protein, without DNA. This listing includes about 260,000 distinct CDR3 sequences. Sequences were obtained from blood T cells: a sorted CD56 or NKG2C T cell subset, CD4+ or CD8+ T cells, or bulk PBMC T cells (not recorded which). These receptor sequences come from a woman between 18 and 75 years old in good health.

V usage is TRBV5-6 and J usage is TRBJ2-2; TCRdb gives TRBD1 as the D gene, but with no DNA this cannot be confirmed. Looked up from germline, CDR1 is SGHDT and CDR2 is YYEEEE. The CDR3 is 16 amino acids. CDR3 amino acids: CASSLGTGTNTGELFF. Together with reference TRBV5-6 and TRBJ2-2, the CDR3 gives the full variable domain: DAGVTQSPTHLIKTRGQQVTLRCSPKSGHDTVSWYQQALGQGPQFIFQYYEEEERQRGNFPDRFSGHQFPNYSSELNVNALLLGDSALYLCASSLGTGTNTGELFFGEGSRLTVL.

The CDR3 sequence: CASSRGQGADTQYF. The chain carries TRBV5-5 and TRBJ2-3; without DNA, the TCRdb call of TRBD1 cannot be checked. CDR3 size: 14 residues. Per germline, CDR1 SGHKS and CDR2 YYEKEE (reference sequence).

The CDR3 here is CASSPPVGGTNSGANVLTF. The V call is TRBV18, the J call TRBJ2-6; lacking DNA, the TRBD1 call made by TCRdb goes unchecked. Germline CDR1 is KGHSH and CDR2 is LQKENI. The CDR3 runs 19 residues.

The rearrangement links TRBV19 to TRBJ1-2. Germline loops: CDR1 LNHDA, CDR2 SQIVND (reference sequence). The CDR3 totals 15 residues. The CDR3 loop is CASTGKAGANYGYTF.

This chain links TRBV5-6 with TRBJ1-1; checking the TCRdb D call of TRBD1 is not possible without DNA. This CDR3 region has 14 residues. Germline V gene sequence: CDR1 SGHDT, CDR2 YYEEEE. The CDR3 here is CASSFRGLPKIAFF.

V and J are TRBV4-3 and TRBJ2-2; TCRdb designates TRBD1, a call that cannot be tested without DNA. The CDR3 runs to 15 residues. Per the germline V gene, CDR1 is LGHNA and CDR2 is YSLEER. The CDR3 loop is CASSQGARALGELFF.

The chain is built from TRBV19 and TRBJ1-4. Per the germline V gene, CDR1 is LNHDA and CDR2 is SQIVND (reference sequence). The CDR3 sequence is 14 residues long. The chain's CDR3 is CATEGGARGEKLFF.

The CDR3 sequence: CSARGQDRSNQPQHF. The chain links TRBV20-1 to TRBJ1-5; the D gene TCRdb calls, TRBD1, cannot be checked with no DNA. The CDR3 extends over 15 amino acids. The germline gives CDR1 DFQATT, CDR2 SNEGSKA (reference sequence).

The chain combines TRBV20-1 with TRBJ2-2; TCRdb names TRBD2, which stays unverified in the absence of DNA. Per germline, CDR1 DFQATT and CDR2 SNEGSKA (reference sequence). The CDR3 is made up of 15 amino acids. The chain's CDR3 is CSALPLEGEHGELFF.

The chain links TRBV6-1 to TRBJ1-3. Germline V gene lookup returns CDR1 MNHNS and CDR2 SASEGT. The CDR3 has 14 residues. The CDR3 sequence is CASRKPSSGNTIYF.

V and J are TRBV7-9 and TRBJ2-4. The CDR3 extends over 15 amino acids. Germline CDR1 is SEHNR and CDR2 is FQNEAQ (reference sequence). The CDR3 spells CASSLEAGWDSKEYF.

The chain carries TRBV7-9 and TRBJ2-3; TCRdb's D call of TRBD2 is untestable without DNA. CDR1 and CDR2 (germline): SEHNR, FQNEAQ (reference sequence). The CDR3 consists of 14 residues. The CDR3 loop is CASRSTSEGYTQYF.

The chain carries TRBV20-1 and TRBJ2-3; checking the TCRdb D call of TRBD1 is not possible without DNA. The CDR3 has 13 residues. Germline V gene sequence: CDR1 DFQATT, CDR2 SNEGSKA (reference sequence). The CDR3 protein is CSAPQGKTDTQYF.

The chain carries TRBV29-1 and TRBJ1-4. From germline, CDR1 is SQVTM and CDR2 ANQGSEA. This CDR3 is 12 amino acids long. The CDR3 region is CSALGTAEKLFF. The complete variable domain, with remaining parts taken from reference TRBV29-1 and TRBJ1-4, reads SAVISQKPSRDICQRGTSLTIQCQVDSQVTMMFWYRQQPGQSLTLIATANQGSEATYESGFVIDKFPISRPNLTFSTLTVSNMSPEDSSIYLCSALGTAEKLFFGSGTQLSVL.

This CDR3 is CASSWGPENTEAFF. The rearrangement links TRBV5-1 to TRBJ1-1. CDR3 size: 14 residues. Germline lookup yields CDR1 SGHRS and CDR2 YFSETQ. Full variable domain (rest looked up from reference TRBV5-1 and TRBJ1-1): KAGVTQTPRYLIKTRGQQVTLSCSPISGHRSVSWYQQTPGQGLQFLFEYFSETQRNKGNFPGRFSGRQFSNSRSEMNVSTLELGDSALYLCASSWGPENTEAFFGQGTRLTVV.

The chain couples TRBV12-3 or TRBV12-4 to TRBJ2-4; TCRdb calls TRBD1, which cannot be checked without DNA. The CDR3 loop spans 15 amino acids. The CDR3 reads CASSLQGQGKNIQYF.

This chain joins TRBV12-3 or TRBV12-4 and TRBJ2-1; the D gene TCRdb calls, TRBD2, cannot be checked with no DNA. The CDR3 extends over 18 amino acids. The CDR3: CASSIPGLAGGVYDEQFF.

The chain joins TRBV4-3 to TRBJ1-4; checking the TCRdb D call of TRBD1 is not possible without DNA. Germline V gene lookup returns CDR1 LGHNA and CDR2 YSLEER. This CDR3 has 15 amino acids. This chain's CDR3 is CASSQGGQVNEKLFF.

CDR3 region: CASSPRGTDKNIQYF. V and J are TRBV11-2 and TRBJ2-4; TCRdb proposes TRBD1, but this gene call is untestable without DNA. Germline CDR1 SGHAT, CDR2 FQNNGV. This CDR3 is 15 amino acids long.

V gene TRBV29-1 combines with J gene TRBJ1-3. CDR3 size: 13 residues. Germline V CDR1 and CDR2: SQVTM, ANQGSEA. This CDR3 is CSVEGVAGNTIYF.

The chain is built from TRBV20-1 and TRBJ2-1; the D call from TCRdb, TRBD2, cannot be confirmed without DNA. CDR1 is DFQATT and CDR2 is SNEGSKA in the germline V gene (reference sequence). The length of the CDR3 is 12 residues. This CDR3 reads CSVAGGGYEQFF.

CDR3 amino acids: CASSADRGLTEAFF. The chain joins TRBV5-4 to TRBJ1-1; TCRdb indicates TRBD1, and absent DNA this call remains unverified. The CDR3 has 14 residues. The germline CDR1 and CDR2 sequences are SGHNT and YYREEE (reference sequence).

The chain couples TRBV12-3 or TRBV12-4 to TRBJ1-3; there is no DNA to check the TCRdb D call of TRBD1. The CDR3 is 14 amino acids. The CDR3 protein is CASSMDISGNTIYF.

This chain uses TRBV20-1 with TRBJ2-1; TCRdb calls TRBD2, which cannot be checked without DNA. Germline loops: CDR1 DFQATT, CDR2 SNEGSKA (reference sequence). The CDR3 contains 16 residues. Here the CDR3 reads CSAPLTSGRFYNEQFF.

J is TRBJ2-5 and V is TRBV3-1; TCRdb picks TRBD1, but there is no DNA to check that call. This CDR3 spans 15 amino acids. The germline V gene has CDR1 LGHDT and CDR2 YNNKEL (reference sequence). Here the CDR3 reads CASSRPPYSQETQYF.

The rearrangement uses TRBV11-2 and TRBJ1-2. The CDR3 length is 15 residues. CDR1 and CDR2 (germline): SGHAT, FQNNGV. CDR3 residues: CASSSIRRVLYGYTF.

This rearrangement joins TRBV12-3 or TRBV12-4 to TRBJ2-5; the D gene TCRdb calls, TRBD1, cannot be checked with no DNA. The length of the CDR3 is 15 residues. CDR3 residues: CASSLRGGLGETQYF.